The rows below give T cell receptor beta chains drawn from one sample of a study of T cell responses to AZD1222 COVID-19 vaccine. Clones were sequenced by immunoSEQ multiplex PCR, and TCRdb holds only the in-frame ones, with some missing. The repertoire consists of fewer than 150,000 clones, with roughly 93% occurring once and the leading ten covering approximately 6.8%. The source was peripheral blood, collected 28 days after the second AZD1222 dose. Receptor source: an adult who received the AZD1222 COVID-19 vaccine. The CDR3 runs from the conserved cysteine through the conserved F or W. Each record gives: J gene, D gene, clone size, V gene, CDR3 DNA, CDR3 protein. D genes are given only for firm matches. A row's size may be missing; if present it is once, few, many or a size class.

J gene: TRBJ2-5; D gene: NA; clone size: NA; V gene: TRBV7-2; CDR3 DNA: TGTGCCAGCAGCCGGACCCTGAGAGAAGAGACCCAGTACTTC; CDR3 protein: CASSRTLREETQYF
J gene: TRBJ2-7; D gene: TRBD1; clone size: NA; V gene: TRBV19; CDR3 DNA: TGTGCCAGTAGTGCAAGGGACAGGGGATCCTACGAGCAGTACTTC; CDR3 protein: CASSARDRGSYEQYF
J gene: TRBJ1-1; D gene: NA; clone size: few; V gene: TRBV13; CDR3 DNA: TGTGCCAGCAGCTTCGATAGGTCGACTGAAGCTTTCTTT; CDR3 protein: CASSFDRSTEAFF
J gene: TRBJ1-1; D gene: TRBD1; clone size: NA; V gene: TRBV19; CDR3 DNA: TGTGCCAGTACCTATGGGGACAGCCTGAACACTGAAGCTTTCTTT; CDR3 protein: CASTYGDSLNTEAFF
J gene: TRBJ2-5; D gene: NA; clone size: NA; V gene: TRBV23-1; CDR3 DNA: TGCGCCAGCACAGGGGGGCCCCCTTTGGAGACCCAGTACTTC; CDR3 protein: CASTGGPPLETQYF
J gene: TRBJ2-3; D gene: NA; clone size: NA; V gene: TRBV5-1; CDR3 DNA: TGCGCCAGCAGCTTGTGGGGATCAGATACGCAGTATTTT; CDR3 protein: CASSLWGSDTQYF
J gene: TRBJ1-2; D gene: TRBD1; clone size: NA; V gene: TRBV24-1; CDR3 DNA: TGTGCCACCAGTGATCGACAGGGATACTATGGCTACACCTTC; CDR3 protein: CATSDRQGYYGYTF
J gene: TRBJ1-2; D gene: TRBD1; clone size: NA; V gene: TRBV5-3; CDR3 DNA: TGTGCCAGTCTGGTGGTCACAGGGGAGCAGGGCTACACCTTC; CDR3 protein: CASLVVTGEQGYTF
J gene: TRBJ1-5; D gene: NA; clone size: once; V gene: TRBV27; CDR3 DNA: TGTGCCAGCAGTATGACCATTGATAGCAATCAGCCCCAGCATTTT; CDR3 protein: CASSMTIDSNQPQHF
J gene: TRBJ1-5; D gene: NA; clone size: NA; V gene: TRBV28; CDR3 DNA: TGTGCCAGCAGTTTATTGCAGTTCGGTCAGCCCCAGCATTTT; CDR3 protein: CASSLLQFGQPQHF
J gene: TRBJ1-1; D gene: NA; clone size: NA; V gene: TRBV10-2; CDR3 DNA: TGCGCCAGCGGGGGAAGGGTTGACACTGAAGCTTTCTTT; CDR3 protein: CASGGRVDTEAFF
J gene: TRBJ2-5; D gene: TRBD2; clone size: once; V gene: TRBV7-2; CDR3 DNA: TGTGCCAGCAGCCTAAGGACTAGCGGGGCAGAGACCCAGTACTTC; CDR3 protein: CASSLRTSGAETQYF
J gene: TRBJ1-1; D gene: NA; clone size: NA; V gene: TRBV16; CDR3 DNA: TGTGCCAGCAGCCAATCTGGTAGGACTGAAGCTTTCTTT; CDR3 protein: CASSQSGRTEAFF
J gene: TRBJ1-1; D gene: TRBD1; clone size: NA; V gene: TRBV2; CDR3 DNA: TGTGCCAGCCAAGACAGGGTAGACACTGAAGCTTTCTTT; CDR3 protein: CASQDRVDTEAFF
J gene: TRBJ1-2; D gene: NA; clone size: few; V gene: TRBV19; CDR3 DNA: TGTGCCAGTAGTAGAGAGAACTTCGGAAGGGGCTACACCTTC; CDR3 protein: CASSRENFGRGYTF
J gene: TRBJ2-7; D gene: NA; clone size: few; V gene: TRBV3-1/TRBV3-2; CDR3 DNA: TGTGCCAGCAGCCAAGCCCTAGCGAACAACGAGCAGTACTTC; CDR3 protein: CASSQALANNEQYF
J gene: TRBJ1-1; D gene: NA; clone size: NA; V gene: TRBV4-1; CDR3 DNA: TGCGCCAGCAGCCAACCCTCCCGGGGGGTCGCTGAAGCTTTCTTT; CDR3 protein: CASSQPSRGVAEAFF
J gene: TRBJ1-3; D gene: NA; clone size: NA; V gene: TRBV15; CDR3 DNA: TGTGCCACCAGCTTACTTACAGGGGGAAACACCATATATTTT; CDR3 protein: CATSLLTGGNTIYF
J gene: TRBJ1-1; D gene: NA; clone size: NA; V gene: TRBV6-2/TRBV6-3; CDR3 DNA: TGTGCCAGCAGTTACTTCGGGGTCACTGAAGCTTTCTTT; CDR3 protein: CASSYFGVTEAFF
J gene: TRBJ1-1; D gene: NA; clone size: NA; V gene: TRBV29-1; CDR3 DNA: TGCAGCGTTGGCAGGGTTTTAGGCACTGAAGCTTTCTTT; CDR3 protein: CSVGRVLGTEAFF
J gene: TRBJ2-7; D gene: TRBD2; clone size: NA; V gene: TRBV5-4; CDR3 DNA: TGTGCCAGCAGCGCGGATCCCCCGGGACTAGCGGGCCGCACGTACTTC; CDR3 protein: CASSADPPGLAGRTYF
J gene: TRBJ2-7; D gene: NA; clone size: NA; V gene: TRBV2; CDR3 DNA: TGTGCCAGCCTTGGCGGGACCCGCGCCTACGAGCAGTACTTC; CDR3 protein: CASLGGTRAYEQYF
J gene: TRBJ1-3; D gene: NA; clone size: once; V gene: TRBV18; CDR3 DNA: TGTGCCAGCTCCCCTTTCGAGGGAGACACCATATATTTT; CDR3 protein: CASSPFEGDTIYF
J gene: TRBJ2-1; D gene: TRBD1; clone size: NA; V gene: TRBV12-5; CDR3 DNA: TGTGCTAGTCGAGAGGGGACAGGGAACAATGAGCAGTTCTTC; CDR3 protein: CASREGTGNNEQFF
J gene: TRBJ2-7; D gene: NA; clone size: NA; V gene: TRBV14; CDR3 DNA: TGTGCCAGCAGCCAAGATTTTAATCCCCGCGGGCTAGACGAGCAGTACTTC; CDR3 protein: CASSQDFNPRGLDEQYF
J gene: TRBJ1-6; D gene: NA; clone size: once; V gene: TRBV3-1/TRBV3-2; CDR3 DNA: TGTGCCAGCAGCCAAGTAACGGGGTCACCCCTCCACTTT; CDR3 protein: CASSQVTGSPLHF
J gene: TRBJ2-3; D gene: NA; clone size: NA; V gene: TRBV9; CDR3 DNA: TGTGCCAGCAGCGTAGAAGCGACAGTGGGAGATACGCAGTATTTT; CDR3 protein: CASSVEATVGDTQYF
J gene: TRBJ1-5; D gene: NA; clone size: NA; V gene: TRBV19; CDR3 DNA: TGTGCCAGCACCGGCACGGGCATTAATCAGCCCCAGCATTTT; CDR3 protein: CASTGTGINQPQHF
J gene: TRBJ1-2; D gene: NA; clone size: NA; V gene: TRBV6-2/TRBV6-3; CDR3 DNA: TGTGCCAGCAGCTATCCTCAGGCTTACACCTTC; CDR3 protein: CASSYPQAYTF
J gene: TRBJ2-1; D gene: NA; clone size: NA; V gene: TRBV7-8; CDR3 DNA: TGTGCCAGCAGCCCCCGTCGGTTTGGGAATGAGCAGTTCTTC; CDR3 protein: CASSPRRFGNEQFF
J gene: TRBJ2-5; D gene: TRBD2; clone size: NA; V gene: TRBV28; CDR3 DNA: TGTGCCAGCGCGTCCGACGGGAGGGAGACCCAGTACTTC; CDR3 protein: CASASDGRETQYF
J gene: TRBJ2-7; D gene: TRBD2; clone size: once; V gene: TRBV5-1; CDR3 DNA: TGCGCCGGGTATAGCGGGGCAAACAACTACGAGCAGTACTTC; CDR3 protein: CAGYSGANNYEQYF
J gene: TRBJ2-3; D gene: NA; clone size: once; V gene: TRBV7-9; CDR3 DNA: TGTGCCAGCAGCAGACGGGACTCCGCGTGGGGCGATACGCAGTATTTT; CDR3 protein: CASSRRDSAWGDTQYF
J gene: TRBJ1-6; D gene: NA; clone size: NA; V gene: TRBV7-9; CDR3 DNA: TGTGCCAGCAGCCGTGGGCATGCGGGGACGAGCTCCTATAATTCACCCCTCCACTTT; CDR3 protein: CASSRGHAGTSSYNSPLHF
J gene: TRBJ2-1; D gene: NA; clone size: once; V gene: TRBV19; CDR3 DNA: TGTGCCAGTAGTATAGGAGGGGGGGAACTCTCCTACAATGAGCAGTTCTTC; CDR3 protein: CASSIGGGELSYNEQFF
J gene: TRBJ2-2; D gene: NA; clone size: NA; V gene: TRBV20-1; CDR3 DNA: TGCAGTGCTTCCCGACAGGGGGAGCTGTTTTTT; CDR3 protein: CSASRQGELFF
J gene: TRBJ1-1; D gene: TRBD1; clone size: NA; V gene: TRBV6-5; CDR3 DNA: TGTGCCAGCACCCGAACGGGACAGATTACTGAAGCTTTCTTT; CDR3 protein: CASTRTGQITEAFF
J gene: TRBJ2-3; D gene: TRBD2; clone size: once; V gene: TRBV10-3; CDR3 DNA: TGTGCCACCATAGCGGGGTACGAGCGCACAGATACGCAGTATTTT; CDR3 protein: CATIAGYERTDTQYF
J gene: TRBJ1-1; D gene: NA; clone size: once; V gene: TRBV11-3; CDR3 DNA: TGTGCCAGCAGCTTATCGGCGAACACTGAAGCTTTCTTT; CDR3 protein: CASSLSANTEAFF
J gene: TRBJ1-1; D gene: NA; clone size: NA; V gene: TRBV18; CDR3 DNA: TGTGCCAGCTCACGGAAATCGAACACTGAAGCTTTCTTT; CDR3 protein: CASSRKSNTEAFF
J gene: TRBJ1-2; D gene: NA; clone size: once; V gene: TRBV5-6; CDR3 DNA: TGTGCCAGCAGCTTGAAGGGTTCCTATTTCCCTCATGGCTACACCTTC; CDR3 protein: CASSLKGSYFPHGYTF
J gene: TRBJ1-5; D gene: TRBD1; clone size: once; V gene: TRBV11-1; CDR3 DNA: TGTGCCAGCAGCTTGGCAGGGGGCGCGGGTCATCAGCCCCAGCATTTT; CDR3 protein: CASSLAGGAGHQPQHF
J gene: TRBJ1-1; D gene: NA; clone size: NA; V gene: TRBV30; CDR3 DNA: TGTGCCTGGAGTGACCCGGCCTCGAACACTGAAGCTTTCTTT; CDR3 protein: CAWSDPASNTEAFF
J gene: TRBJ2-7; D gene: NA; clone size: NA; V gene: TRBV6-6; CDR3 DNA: TGTGCCAGCAGTTACCCCCCGGGGGGCGACGAGCAGTACTTC; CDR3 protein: CASSYPPGGDEQYF
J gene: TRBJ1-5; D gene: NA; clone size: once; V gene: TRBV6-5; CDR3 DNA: TGTGCCAGCAGTTACGGAGGGTCAGGAGCTCAGCCCCAGCATTTT; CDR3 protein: CASSYGGSGAQPQHF
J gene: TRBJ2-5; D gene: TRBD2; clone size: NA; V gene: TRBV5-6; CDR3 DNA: TGTGCCAGCAGTCTCCTAGCGGGGGCCCGAGGAAAAGAGACCCAGTACTTC; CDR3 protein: CASSLLAGARGKETQYF
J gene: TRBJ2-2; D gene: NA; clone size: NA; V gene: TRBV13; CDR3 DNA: TGTGCCAGCAGCTACTCTGTTTTCAGGACCGGGGAGCTGTTTTTT; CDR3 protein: CASSYSVFRTGELFF
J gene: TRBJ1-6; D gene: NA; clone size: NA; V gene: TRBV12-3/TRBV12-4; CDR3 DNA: TGTGCCAGCAGTTTGGCGGGGAGCTCACCCCTCCACTTT; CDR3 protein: CASSLAGSSPLHF
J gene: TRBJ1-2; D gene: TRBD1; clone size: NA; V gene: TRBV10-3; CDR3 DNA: TGTGCCATCAGTGAGTCGGCAGGGGGCGATGGCTACACCTTC; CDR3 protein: CAISESAGGDGYTF
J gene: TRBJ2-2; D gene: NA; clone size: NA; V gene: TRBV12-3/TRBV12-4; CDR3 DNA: TGTGCCAGCAGTTACAGGGAGGCCGGGGAGCTGTTTTTT; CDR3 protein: CASSYREAGELFF
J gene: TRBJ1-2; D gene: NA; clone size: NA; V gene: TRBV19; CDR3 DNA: TGTGCCAGTAGTATCTTTTCCGCCGGGCACGGCTACACCTTC; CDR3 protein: CASSIFSAGHGYTF
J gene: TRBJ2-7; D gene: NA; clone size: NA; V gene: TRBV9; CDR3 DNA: TGTGCCAGCAGCGTAGGGATTGGAACCTACGAGCAGTACTTC; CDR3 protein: CASSVGIGTYEQYF
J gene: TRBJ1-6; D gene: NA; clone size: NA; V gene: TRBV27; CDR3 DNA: TGTGCCAGCAGTTTAATCTGGGACTATATTTCACCCCTCCACTTT; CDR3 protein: CASSLIWDYISPLHF
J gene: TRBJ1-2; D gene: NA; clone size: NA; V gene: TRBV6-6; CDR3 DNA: TGTGCCAGCAGTTGGGACCTGGGACTCTACTATGGCTACACCTTC; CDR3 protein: CASSWDLGLYYGYTF
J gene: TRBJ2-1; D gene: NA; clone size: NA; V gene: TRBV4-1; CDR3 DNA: TGCGCCAGCAGCCAAAGGGCCGGAAGCTCCTACAATGAGCAGTTCTTC; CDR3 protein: CASSQRAGSSYNEQFF
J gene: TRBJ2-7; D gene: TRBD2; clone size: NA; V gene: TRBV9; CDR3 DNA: TGTGCCAGCAGCCCTGGACTAGCTGAAAGCGAGCAGTACTTC; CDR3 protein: CASSPGLAESEQYF
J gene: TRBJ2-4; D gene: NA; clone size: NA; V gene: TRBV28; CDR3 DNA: TGTGCCAGCAGTTTCCTGAAAAACATTCAGTACTTC; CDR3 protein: CASSFLKNIQYF
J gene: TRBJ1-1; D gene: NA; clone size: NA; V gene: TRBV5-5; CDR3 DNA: TGTGCCAGCAGCGCGCAGGGAGAAGCTTTCTTT; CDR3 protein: CASSAQGEAFF
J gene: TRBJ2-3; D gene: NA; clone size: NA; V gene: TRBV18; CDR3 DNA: TGTGCCAGCTCACAAGGGGACTCGAGAGATACGCAGTATTTT; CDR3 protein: CASSQGDSRDTQYF
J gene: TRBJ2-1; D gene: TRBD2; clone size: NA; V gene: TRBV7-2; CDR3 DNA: TGTGCCAGCAGGAGACTAGCGGGGGGTAACAATGAGCAGTTCTTC; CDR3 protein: CASRRLAGGNNEQFF